What follows describes a single TCR beta chain. Its antigen remains unknown. The data originate from a study of siplizumab effects on memory and regulatory T cells. Study-wide points: The average Treg-derived proportion among mappable alloreactive CD4+ clones was 65% to 75% with siplizumab versus about 27% in controls.

Trimming stripped 1 base from V and 5 bases from J, with 2 bases between. Germline values: CDR1 WSHSY, CDR2 SAAADI. The CDR3 is made up of 11 amino acids. This table comes from immunoSEQ multiplex PCR, and its TCRdb copy is limited to in-frame clones, with some not included. The data show some 97,000 clones, 91% seen once. The V call is TRBV10-2, the J call TRBJ2-5; D remains unclear. This clonotype originated in a human donor in good health. Some clones in this sample may be carry-over from other donors' samples. The sample comprised CD4+ T cells sorted from blood. The CDR3, as DNA: TGCGCCAGCAGTGAGTTGGAGACCCAGTACTTC. It yields the protein CASSELETQYF.